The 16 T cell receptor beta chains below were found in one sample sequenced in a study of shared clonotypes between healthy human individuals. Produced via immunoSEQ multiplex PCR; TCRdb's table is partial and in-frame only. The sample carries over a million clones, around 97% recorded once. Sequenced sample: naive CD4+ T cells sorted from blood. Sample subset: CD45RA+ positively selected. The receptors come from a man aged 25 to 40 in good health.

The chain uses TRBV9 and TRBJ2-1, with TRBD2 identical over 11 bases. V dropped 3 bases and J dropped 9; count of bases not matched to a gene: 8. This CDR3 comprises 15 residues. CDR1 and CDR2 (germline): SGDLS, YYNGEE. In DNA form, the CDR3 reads TGTGCCAGCAGCGGGTTCGGGCTAGCGGGAGGTGAGCAGTTCTTC. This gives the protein CASSGFGLAGGEQFF.

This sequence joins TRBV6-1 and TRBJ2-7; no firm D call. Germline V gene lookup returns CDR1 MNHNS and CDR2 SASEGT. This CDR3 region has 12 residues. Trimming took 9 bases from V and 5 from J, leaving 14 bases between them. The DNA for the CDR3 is TGTGCCAGTACAAGGTTTACCGACGAGCAGTACTTC. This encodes CASTRFTDEQYF.

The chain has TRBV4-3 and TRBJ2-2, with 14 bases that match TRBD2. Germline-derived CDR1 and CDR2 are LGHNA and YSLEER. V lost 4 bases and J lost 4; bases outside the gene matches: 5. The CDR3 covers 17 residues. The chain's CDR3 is CASSLQGTSGSTGELFF. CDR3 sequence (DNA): TGCGCCAGCAGCCTCCAAGGGACTAGCGGGAGCACCGGGGAGCTGTTTTTT.

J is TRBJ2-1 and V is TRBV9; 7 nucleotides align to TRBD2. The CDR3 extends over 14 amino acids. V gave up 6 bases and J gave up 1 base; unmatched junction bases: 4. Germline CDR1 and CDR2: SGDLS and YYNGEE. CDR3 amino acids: CASTLSGSYNEQFF. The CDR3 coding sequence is TGTGCCAGCACCCTTAGCGGGTCCTACAATGAGCAGTTCTTC.

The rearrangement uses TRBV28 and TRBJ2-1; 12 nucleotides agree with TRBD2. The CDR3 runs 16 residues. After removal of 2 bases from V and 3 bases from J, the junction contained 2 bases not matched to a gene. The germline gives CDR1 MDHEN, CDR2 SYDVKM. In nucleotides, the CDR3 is TGTGCCAGCAGTTTAAGGGGACTAGCGGGCTACAATGAGCAGTTCTTC. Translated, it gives CASSLRGLAGYNEQFF.

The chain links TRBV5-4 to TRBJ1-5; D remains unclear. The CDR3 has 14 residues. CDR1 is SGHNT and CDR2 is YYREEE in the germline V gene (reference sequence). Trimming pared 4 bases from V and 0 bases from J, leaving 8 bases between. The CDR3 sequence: CASSIRDSNQPQHF. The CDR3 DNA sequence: TGTGCCAGCAGCATAAGGGATAGCAATCAGCCCCAGCATTTT. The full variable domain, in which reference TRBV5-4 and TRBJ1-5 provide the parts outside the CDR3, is ETGVTQSPTHLIKTRGQQVTLRCSSQSGHNTVSWYQQALGQGPQFIFQYYREEENGRGNFPPRFSGLQFPNYSSELNVNALELDDSALYLCASSIRDSNQPQHFGDGTRLSIL.

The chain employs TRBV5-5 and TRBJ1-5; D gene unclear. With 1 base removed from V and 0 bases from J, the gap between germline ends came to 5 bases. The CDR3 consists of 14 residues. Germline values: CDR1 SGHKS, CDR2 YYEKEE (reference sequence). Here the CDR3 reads CASSLRDSNQPQHF. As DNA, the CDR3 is TGTGCCAGCAGCTTGCGGGATAGCAATCAGCCCCAGCATTTT.

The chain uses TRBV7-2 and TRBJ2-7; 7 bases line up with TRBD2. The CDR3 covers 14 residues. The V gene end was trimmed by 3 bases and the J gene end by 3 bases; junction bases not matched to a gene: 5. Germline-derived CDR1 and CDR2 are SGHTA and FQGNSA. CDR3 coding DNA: TGTGCCAGCAGCTTGGCTAGCGGAATCTACGAGCAGTACTTC. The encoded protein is CASSLASGIYEQYF.

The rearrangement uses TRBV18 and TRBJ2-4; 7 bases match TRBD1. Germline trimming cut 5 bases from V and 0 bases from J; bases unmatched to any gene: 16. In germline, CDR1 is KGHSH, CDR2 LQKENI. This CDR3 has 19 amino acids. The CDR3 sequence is CASSVGQVVASGAKNIQYF. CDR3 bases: TGTGCCAGCTCAGTCGGACAGGTCGTAGCGTCGGGAGCCAAAAACATTCAGTACTTC.

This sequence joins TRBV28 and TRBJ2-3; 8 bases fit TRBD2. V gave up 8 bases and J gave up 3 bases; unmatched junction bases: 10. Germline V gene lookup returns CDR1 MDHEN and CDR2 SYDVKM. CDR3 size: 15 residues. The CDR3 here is CASPPSTGGTDTQYF. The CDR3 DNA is TGTGCCAGCCCACCTAGCACGGGAGGGACAGATACGCAGTATTTT.

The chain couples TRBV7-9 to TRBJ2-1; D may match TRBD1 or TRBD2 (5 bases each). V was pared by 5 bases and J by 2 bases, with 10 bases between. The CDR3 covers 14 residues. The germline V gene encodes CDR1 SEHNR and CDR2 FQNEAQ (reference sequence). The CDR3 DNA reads TGTGCCAGCAGCCCTGGGGGAGCCTACAATGAGCAGTTCTTC. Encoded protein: CASSPGGAYNEQFF.

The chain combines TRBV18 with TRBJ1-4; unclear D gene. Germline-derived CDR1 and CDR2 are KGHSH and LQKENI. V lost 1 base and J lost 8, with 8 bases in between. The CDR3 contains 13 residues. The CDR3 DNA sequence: TGTGCCAGCTCACCACGTCTTAGAGAAAAACTGTTTTTT. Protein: CASSPRLREKLFF. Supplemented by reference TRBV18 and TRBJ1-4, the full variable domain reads NAGVMQNPRHLVRRRGQEARLRCSPMKGHSHVYWYRQLPEEGLKFMVYLQKENIIDESGMPKERFSAEFPKEGPSILRIQQVVRGDSAAYFCASSPRLREKLFFGSGTQLSVL.

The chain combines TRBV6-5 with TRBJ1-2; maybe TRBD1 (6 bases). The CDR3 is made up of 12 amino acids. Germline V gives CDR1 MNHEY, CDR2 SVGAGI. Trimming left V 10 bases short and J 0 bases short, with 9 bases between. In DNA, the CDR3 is TGTGCCACCCGGACAGCTAACTATGGCTACACCTTC. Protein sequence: CATRTANYGYTF.

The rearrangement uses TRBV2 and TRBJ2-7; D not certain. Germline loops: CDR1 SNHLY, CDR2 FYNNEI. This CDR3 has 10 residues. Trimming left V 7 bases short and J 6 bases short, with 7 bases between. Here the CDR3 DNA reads TGTGCCAGCAAGTTAGGCGAGCAGTACTTC. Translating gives CASKLGEQYF.

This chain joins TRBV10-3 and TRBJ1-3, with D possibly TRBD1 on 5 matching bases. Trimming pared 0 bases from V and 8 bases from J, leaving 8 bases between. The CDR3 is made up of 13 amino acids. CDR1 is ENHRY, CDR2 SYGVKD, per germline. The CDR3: CAISESGGHTIYF. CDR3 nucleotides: TGTGCCATCAGTGAGTCGGGGGGACACACCATATATTTT.

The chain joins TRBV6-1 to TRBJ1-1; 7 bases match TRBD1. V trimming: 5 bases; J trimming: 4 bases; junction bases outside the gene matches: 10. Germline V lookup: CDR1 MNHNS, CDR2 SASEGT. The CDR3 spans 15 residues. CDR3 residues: CASSSGPQGGTEAFF. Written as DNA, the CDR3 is TGTGCCAGCAGTTCGGGCCCTCAGGGGGGCACTGAAGCTTTCTTT.